This TCR beta chain was sequenced for a study of cytomegalovirus exposure and HLA in healthy donors. PCR employed 60 Vbeta and 13 Jbeta primers. Produced via immunoSEQ multiplex PCR; TCRdb's table is partial and in-frame only. Of approximately 77,000 clones listed, over 70% were seen once; the top ten hold around 7%. Losses at the gene ends were 5 bases for V and 1 base for J; bases not matched to a gene: 2. Germline V gives CDR1 SNHLY, CDR2 FYNNEI. CDR3 size: 16 residues. This clone was recorded a few times. This rearrangement joins TRBV2 to TRBJ2-1; 13 positions match TRBD2. Specimen: PBMCs. The clonotype comes from a woman in her thirties or forties in good health and CMV-seronegative. This CDR3 is CASSWTSGGSYNEQFF. The DNA of the CDR3 is TGTGCCAGCAGTTGGACTAGCGGGGGATCCTACAATGAGCAGTTCTTC.